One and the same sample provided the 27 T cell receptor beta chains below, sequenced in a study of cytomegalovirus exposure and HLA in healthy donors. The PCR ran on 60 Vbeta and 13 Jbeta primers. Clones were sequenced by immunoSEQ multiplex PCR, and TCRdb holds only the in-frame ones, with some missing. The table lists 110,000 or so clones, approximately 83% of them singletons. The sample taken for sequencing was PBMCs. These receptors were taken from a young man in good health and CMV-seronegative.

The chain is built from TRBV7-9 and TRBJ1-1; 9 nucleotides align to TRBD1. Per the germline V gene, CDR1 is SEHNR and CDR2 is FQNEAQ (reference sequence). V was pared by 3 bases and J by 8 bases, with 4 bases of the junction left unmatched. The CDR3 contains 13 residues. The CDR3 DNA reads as TGTGCCAGCAGCTTGGACAGGGGATCCGAAGCTTTCTTT. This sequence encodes CASSLDRGSEAFF.

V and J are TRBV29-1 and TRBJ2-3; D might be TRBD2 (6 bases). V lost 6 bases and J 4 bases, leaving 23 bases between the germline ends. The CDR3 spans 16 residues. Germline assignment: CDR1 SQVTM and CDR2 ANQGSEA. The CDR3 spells CSVSPRFRRGPDTQYF. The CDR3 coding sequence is TGCAGCGTCTCCCCTAGGTTCCGGCGGGGTCCAGATACGCAGTATTTT.

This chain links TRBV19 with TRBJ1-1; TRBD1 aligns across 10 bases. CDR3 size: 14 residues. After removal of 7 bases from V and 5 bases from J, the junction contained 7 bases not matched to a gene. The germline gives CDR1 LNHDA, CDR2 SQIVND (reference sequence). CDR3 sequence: CASTYDRGRTEAFF. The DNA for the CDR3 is TGTGCCAGTACCTACGACAGGGGGCGAACTGAAGCTTTCTTT.

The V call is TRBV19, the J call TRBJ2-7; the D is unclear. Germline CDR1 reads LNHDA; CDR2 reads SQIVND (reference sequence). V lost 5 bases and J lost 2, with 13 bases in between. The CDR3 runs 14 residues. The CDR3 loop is CASSPRPVTYEQYF. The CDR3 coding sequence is TGTGCCAGTAGTCCCCGTCCGGTTACCTACGAGCAGTACTTC.

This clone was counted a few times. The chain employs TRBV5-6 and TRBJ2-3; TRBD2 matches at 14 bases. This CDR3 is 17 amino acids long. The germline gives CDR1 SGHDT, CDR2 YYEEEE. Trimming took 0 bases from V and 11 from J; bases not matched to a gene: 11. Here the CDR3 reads CASSLGAGLAGVWGQYF. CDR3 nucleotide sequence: TGTGCCAGCAGCTTGGGGGCGGGACTAGCGGGAGTTTGGGGGCAGTATTTT.

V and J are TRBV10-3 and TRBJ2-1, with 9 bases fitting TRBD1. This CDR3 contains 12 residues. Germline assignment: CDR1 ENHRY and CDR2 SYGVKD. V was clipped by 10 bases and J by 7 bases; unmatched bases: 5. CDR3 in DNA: TGTGCCACCACAGGGGGCGGGAATGAGCAGTTCTTC. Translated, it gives CATTGGGNEQFF.

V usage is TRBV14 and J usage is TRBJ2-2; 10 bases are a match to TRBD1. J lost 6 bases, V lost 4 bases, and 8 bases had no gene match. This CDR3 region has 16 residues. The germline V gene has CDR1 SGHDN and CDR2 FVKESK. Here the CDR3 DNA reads TGTGCCAGCAGCCCTCTGGACAGGGGGATGGCCGGGGAGCTGTTTTTT. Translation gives CASSPLDRGMAGELFF.

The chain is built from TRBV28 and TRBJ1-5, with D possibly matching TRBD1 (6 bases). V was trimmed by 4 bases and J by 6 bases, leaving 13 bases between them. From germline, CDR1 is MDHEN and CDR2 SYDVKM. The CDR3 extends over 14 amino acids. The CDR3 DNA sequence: TGTGCCAGCAGTTACCCAGGGGAAGGTCAGCCCCAGCATTTT. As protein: CASSYPGEGQPQHF.

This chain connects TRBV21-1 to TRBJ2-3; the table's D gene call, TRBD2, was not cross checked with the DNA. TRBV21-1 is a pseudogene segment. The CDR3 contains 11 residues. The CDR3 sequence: CASPEGHTQYF. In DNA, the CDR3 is TGTGCCAGCCCGGAGGGGCATACGCAGTATTTT.

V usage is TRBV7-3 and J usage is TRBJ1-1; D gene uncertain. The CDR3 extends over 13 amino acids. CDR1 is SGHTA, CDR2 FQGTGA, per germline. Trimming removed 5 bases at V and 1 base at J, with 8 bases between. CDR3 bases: TGTGCCAGCAGCCCCCGGGGGAACACTGAAGCTTTCTTT. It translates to CASSPRGNTEAFF.

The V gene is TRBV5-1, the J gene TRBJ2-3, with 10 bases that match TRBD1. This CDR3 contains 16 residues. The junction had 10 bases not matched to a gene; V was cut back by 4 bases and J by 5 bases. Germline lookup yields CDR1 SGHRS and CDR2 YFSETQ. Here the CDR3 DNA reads TGCGCCAGCAGCCCCGACAGGGGGCGACGAGGAGATACGCAGTATTTT. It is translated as CASSPDRGRRGDTQYF.

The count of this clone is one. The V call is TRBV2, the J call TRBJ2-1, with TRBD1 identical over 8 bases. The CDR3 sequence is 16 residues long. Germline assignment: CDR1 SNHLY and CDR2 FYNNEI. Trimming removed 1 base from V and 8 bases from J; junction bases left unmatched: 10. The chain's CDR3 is CASSEGWTGSRDEQFF. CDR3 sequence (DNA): TGTGCCAGCAGTGAAGGGTGGACAGGGAGTAGGGATGAGCAGTTCTTC. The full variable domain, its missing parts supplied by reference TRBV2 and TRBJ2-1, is EPEVTQTPSHQVTQMGQEVILRCVPISNHLYFYWYRQILGQKVEFLVSFYNNEISEKSEIFDDQFSVERPDGSNFTLKIRSTKLEDSAMYFCASSEGWTGSRDEQFFGPGTRLTVL.

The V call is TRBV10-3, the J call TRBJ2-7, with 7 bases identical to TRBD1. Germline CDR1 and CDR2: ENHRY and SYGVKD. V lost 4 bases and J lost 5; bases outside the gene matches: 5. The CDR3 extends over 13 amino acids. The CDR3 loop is CAISVQGGHEQYF. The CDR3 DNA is TGTGCCATCAGTGTTCAAGGGGGCCACGAGCAGTACTTC.

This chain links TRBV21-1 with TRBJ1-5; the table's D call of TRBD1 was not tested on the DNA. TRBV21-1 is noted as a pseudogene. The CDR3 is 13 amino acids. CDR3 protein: CASSKRGIQPQHF. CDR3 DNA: TGTGCCAGCAGCAAAAGGGGGATCCAGCCCCAGCATTTT.

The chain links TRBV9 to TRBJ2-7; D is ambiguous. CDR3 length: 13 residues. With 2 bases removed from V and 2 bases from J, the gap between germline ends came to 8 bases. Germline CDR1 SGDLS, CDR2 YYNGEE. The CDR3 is CASSVDTPYEQYF. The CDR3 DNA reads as TGTGCCAGCAGCGTCGACACTCCCTACGAGCAGTACTTC. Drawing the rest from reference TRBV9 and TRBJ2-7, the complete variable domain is DSGVTQTPKHLITATGQRVTLRCSPRSGDLSVYWYQQSLDQGLQFLIQYYNGEERAKGNILERFSAQQFPDLHSELNLSSLELGDSALYFCASSVDTPYEQYFGPGTRLTVT.

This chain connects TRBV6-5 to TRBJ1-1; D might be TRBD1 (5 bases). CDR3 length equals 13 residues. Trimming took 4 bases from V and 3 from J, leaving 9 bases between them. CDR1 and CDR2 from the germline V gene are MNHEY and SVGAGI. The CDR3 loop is CASSLTAYTEAFF. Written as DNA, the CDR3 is TGTGCCAGCAGTTTGACAGCGTACACTGAAGCTTTCTTT.

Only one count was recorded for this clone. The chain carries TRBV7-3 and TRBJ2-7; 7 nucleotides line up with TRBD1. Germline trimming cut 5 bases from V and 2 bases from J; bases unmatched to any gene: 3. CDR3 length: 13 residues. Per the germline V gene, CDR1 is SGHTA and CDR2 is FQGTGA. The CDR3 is CASSNRGAYEQYF. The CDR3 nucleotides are TGTGCCAGCAGCAACAGGGGCGCCTACGAGCAGTACTTC.

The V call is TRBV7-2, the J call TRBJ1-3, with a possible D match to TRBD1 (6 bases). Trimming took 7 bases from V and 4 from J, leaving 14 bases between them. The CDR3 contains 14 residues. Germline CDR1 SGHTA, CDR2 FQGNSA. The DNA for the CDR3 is TGTGCCAGCACCCCAGGGGCCGCCGGAAACACCATATATTTT. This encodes CASTPGAAGNTIYF.

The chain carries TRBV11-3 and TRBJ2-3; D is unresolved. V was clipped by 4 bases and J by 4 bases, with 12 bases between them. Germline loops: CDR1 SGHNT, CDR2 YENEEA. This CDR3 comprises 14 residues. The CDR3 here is CASSSPALADTQYF. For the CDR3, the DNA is TGTGCCAGCAGCTCCCCGGCCCTAGCAGATACGCAGTATTTT. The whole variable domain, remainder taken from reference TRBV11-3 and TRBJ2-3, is EAGVVQSPRYKIIEKKQPVAFWCNPISGHNTLYWYLQNLGQGPELLIRYENEEAVDDSQLPKDRFSAERLKGVDSTLKIQPAELGDSAVYLCASSSPALADTQYFGPGTRLTVL.

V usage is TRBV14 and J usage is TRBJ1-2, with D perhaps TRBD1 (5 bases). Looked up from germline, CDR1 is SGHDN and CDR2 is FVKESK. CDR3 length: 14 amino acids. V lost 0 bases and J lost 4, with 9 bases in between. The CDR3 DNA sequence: TGTGCCAGCAGCCAAGACAGCAGGGTCTATGGCTACACCTTC. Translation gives CASSQDSRVYGYTF.

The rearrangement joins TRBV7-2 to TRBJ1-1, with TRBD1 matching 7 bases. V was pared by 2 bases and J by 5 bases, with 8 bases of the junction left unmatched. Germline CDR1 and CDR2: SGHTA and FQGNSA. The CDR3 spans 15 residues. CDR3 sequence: CASSLKARGKTEAFF. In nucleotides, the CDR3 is TGTGCCAGCAGCTTAAAAGCCAGGGGGAAAACTGAAGCTTTCTTT.

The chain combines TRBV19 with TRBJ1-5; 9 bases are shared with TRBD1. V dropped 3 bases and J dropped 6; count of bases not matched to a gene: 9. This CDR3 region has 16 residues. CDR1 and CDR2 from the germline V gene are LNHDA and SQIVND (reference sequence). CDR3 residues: CASSIGGQGKGQPQHF. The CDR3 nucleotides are TGTGCCAGTAGTATTGGGGGACAGGGAAAGGGTCAGCCCCAGCATTTT.

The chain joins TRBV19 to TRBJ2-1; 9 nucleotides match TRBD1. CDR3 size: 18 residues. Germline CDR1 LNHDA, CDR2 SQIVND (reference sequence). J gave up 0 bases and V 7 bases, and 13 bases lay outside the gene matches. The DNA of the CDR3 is TGTGCCAGTAACCCTATGGACGACAGGGGGGACTCCTACAATGAGCAGTTCTTC. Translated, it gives CASNPMDDRGDSYNEQFF. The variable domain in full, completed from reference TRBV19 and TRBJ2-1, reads DGGITQSPKYLFRKEGQNVTLSCEQNLNHDAMYWYRQDPGQGLRLIYYSQIVNDFQKGDIAEGYSVSREKKESFPLTVTSAQKNPTAFYLCASNPMDDRGDSYNEQFFGPGTRLTVL.

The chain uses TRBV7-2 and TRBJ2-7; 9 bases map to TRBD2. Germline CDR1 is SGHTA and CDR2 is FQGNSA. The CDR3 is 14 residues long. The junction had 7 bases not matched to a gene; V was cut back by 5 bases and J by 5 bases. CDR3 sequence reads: CASSPGLARNEQYF. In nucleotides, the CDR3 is TGTGCCAGCAGCCCCGGACTAGCGAGGAACGAGCAGTACTTC.

The CDR3: CASSIGRTSGRDGVAKNIQYF. The DNA for the CDR3 is TGTGCCAGTAGTATAGGGCGGACTAGCGGGAGAGACGGTGTGGCCAAAAACATTCAGTACTTC. The chain combines TRBV19 with TRBJ2-4; 13 bases agree with TRBD2. Trimming removed 1 base from V and 1 base from J; junction bases left unmatched: 13. The CDR3 runs to 21 residues. Germline V gene data show CDR1 as LNHDA and CDR2 as SQIVND (reference sequence).

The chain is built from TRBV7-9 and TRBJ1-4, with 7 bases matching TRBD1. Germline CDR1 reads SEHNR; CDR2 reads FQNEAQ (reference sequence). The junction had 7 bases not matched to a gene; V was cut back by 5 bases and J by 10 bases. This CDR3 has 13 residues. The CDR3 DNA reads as TGTGCCAGCAGCGCAACAGGGGACGCAAAACTGTTTTTT. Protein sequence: CASSATGDAKLFF. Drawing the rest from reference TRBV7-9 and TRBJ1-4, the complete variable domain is DTGVSQNPRHKITKRGQNVTFRCDPISEHNRLYWYRQTLGQGPEFLTYFQNEAQLEKSRLLSDRFSAERPKGSFSTLEIQRTEQGDSAMYLCASSATGDAKLFFGSGTQLSVL.

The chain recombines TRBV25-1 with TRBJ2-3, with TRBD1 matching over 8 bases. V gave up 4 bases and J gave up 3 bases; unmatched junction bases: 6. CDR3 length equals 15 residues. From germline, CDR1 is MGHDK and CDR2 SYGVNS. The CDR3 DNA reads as TGTGCCAGCAGTGCCTCGGACAGGGCTACAGATACGCAGTATTTT. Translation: CASSASDRATDTQYF.